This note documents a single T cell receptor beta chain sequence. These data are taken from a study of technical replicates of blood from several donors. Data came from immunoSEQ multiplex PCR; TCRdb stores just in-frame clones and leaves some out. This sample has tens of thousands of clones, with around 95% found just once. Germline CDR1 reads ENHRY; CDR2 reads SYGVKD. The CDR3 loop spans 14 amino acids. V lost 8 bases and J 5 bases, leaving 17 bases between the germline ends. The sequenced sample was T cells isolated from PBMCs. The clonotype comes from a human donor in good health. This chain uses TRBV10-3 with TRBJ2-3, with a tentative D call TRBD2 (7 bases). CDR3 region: CAIGGANSGDTQYF. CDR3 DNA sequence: TGTGCCATCGGGGGGGCCAATTCTGGAGATACGCAGTATTTT.